This TCR beta chain is drawn from a study of human T cells and chemical hapten exposure. Study summary: While the approximately 22-week study was under way, patients received diphenylcyclopropenone on the scalp every week.

This CDR3 spans 15 amino acids. Germline V gene lookup returns CDR1 LGHDT and CDR2 YNNKEL (reference sequence). The trim removed 4 bases at V and 3 bases at J, leaving 7 bases unmatched. TCRdb re-called the RACE reads through MiXCR, storing one row per CDR3 protein. The sample lists roughly 380,000 distinct CDR3 sequences, approximately 4.4% occurring once. General study points: PT1 expanded TCR numbers rose with patch test score. Donors had alopecia, so their immune response may differ from healthy people's.

Regarding time point: patch test 1, 2 weeks after DPC sensitization. As for treatment: therapeutic diphenylcyclopropenone sensitization with weekly scalp DPC. Turning to this clonotype: Its specificity is not known.

The clonotype was recovered from a woman in her forties or fifties with alopecia areata. Some clones in this sample may be carry-over from other donors' samples. Sequenced here: whole blood, sampled in connection with sensitization to the hapten diphenylcyclopropenone (DPC). This chain joins TRBV3-1 and TRBJ2-7; TRBD1 aligns across 9 bases. CDR3: CASSRGQGLFYEQYF. CDR3 nucleotide sequence: TGTGCCAGCAGCCGCGGACAGGGGCTATTCTACGAGCAGTACTTC.